Sequencing of this TCR beta chain was carried out in a study of blood T cells in healthy people across ages. General observations from the study: In long-lived donors, naive CD4+ cell counts and diversity exceeded those of aged donors. Older individuals had lower TCR beta diversity per million T cells (the decline was roughly linear).

The authors isolated at least 6 million PBMCs per sample. Each sample provided at least 5.5 micrograms of extracted total RNA. Primed by a sample-barcoded 5' primer and a J-beta primer mix, a second PCR proceeded for about 6 to 12 cycles. Via MiXCR, TCRdb re-called the 5' RACE reads, giving one row per CDR3 protein. The repertoire holds around 790,000 distinct CDR3 sequences, with roughly 44% as singletons. Comments on this clonotype: Its specificity is unknown.

J lost 8 bases, V lost 7 bases, and 13 bases had no gene match. CDR1 is GTSNPN, CDR2 SVGIG, per germline (reference sequence). The CDR3 runs 13 residues. This sequence originates from a man in his 60s in good health. The chain recombines TRBV30 with TRBJ1-2, with TRBD1 matching over 7 bases. Sequenced material: blood. This chain's CDR3 is CASYDWDRRGYTF. In DNA form, the CDR3 reads TGTGCCTCATACGATTGGGACAGACGAGGCTACACCTTC.